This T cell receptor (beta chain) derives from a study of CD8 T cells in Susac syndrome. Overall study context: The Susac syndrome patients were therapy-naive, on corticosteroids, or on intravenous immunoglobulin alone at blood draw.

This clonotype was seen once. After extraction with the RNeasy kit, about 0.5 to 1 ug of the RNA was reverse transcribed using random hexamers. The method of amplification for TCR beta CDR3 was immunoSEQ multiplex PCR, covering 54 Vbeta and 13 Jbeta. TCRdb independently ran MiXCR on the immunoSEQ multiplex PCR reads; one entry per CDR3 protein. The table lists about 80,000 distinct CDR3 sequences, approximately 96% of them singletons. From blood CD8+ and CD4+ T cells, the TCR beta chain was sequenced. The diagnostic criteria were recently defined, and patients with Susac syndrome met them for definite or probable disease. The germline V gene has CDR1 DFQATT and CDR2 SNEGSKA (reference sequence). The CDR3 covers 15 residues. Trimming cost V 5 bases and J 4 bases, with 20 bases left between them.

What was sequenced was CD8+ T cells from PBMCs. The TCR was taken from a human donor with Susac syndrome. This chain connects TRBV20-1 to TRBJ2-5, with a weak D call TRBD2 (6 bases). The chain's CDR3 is CSADPGDHSAETQYF. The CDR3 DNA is TGCAGTGCTGATCCGGGGGATCATTCTGCAGAGACCCAGTACTTC.